This is a list of T cell receptor beta chains from one sample in a study of T cells in Graves' hyperthyroidism and ophthalmopathy. TCRdb re-called the multiplex PCR reads with MiXCR, one entry per CDR3 protein. The data show 450,000 to 500,000 distinct CDR3 sequences, with roughly 23% seen just once and 49% held by the top ten. The sequenced sample was blood. These receptors came from a woman in her seventies with Graves' ophthalmopathy. CDR3s include the opening cysteine and the closing phenylalanine or tryptophan. Each record gives: V gene, clone size, CDR3 length, J gene, D gene, CDR3 DNA, CDR3 protein. A D gene is named only where the DNA matches it firmly. Clone size is stated in some rows and not others, as once, few, many or a class when expanded.

>TRBV7-9|many|17|TRBJ1-1|TRBD1
TGTGCCAGCAGCCGAAGACAGGGGGTCAACATGAACACTGAAGCTTTCTTT
CASSRRQGVNMNTEAFF
>TRBV12-3/TRBV12-4|NA|12|TRBJ2-7|TRBD1
TGTGCCAGCAGTCCCGGACAGGTTAAGGAGTACTTC
CASSPGQVKEYF
>TRBV20-1|many|14|TRBJ2-1|NA
TGCAGTGCTAGACTGACGGTGGGATACAATGAGCAGTTCTTC
CSARLTVGYNEQFF
>TRBV5-1|few|16|TRBJ2-3|TRBD2
TGCGCCAGCAGCTTGGCCCCAGCGGGAGCGACAGATACGCAGTATTTT
CASSLAPAGATDTQYF
>TRBV11-2|many|14|TRBJ2-7|NA
TGTGCCAGCAGCTTAGAGGCAGTCTCCTACGAGCAGTACTTC
CASSLEAVSYEQYF
>TRBV20-1|few|16|TRBJ2-4|NA
TGCAGTGCTAGAGACCAGGGTGACCTAGCCAAAAACATTCAGTACTTC
CSARDQGDLAKNIQYF
>TRBV5-1|few|16|TRBJ2-1|TRBD2
TGCGCCAGCAGCCCGCAACAGGGGGGACTAGCGTTCCGGGGGTTCTTC
CASSPQQGGLAFRGFF
>TRBV20-1|NA|11|TRBJ1-2|TRBD1
TGCAGTGCCCCGGACAGGGATGGCTACACCTTC
CSAPDRDGYTF
>TRBV18|NA|16|TRBJ1-5|TRBD1
TGTGCCAGCTCACCAACCGGGACAGATAGCAATCAGCCCCAGCATTTT
CASSPTGTDSNQPQHF
>TRBV25-1|NA|13|TRBJ1-6|NA
TGTGCCAGCAGTGGACGGGAAAATTCACCCCTCCACTTT
CASSGRENSPLHF
>TRBV3-1|NA|14|TRBJ1-1|NA
TGTGCCAGCAGCCCGGGACTTAAGAACACTGAAGCTTTCTTT
CASSPGLKNTEAFF
>TRBV7-2|NA|14|TRBJ1-5|TRBD1
TGTGCCAGCAGCTTATCTAGGGGGCCGGAGCCCCAGCATTTT
CASSLSRGPEPQHF
>TRBV12-3/TRBV12-4|few|13|TRBJ2-7|TRBD1
TGTGCCATCCCGGGACAGGGGGACTACGAGCAGTACTTC
CAIPGQGDYEQYF
>TRBV6-2/TRBV6-3|few|11|TRBJ2-1|NA
TGTGCCAGCAGTTACCGAAGTGAGCAGTTCTTC
CASSYRSEQFF
>TRBV28|NA|15|TRBJ1-5|NA
TGTGCCAGCAGCCTCGCGGGGGGGCTATTTCAGCCCCAGCATTTT
CASSLAGGLFQPQHF
>TRBV5-1|few|15|TRBJ1-2|NA
TGCGCCAGCAGCGGGGGTACGACAGCTAACTATGGCTACACCTTC
CASSGGTTANYGYTF
>TRBV11-2|many|14|TRBJ2-3|NA
TGTGCCAGCAGCTCCTCGCGTAGGTGGGGCACGCAGTATTTT
CASSSSRRWGTQYF
>TRBV28|NA|15|TRBJ1-2|TRBD1
TGTGCCAGCAGTCCCGCTGTACAGGGGGTCTATGGCTACACCTTC
CASSPAVQGVYGYTF
>TRBV27|many|13|TRBJ1-1|TRBD1
TGTGCCAGCAGAGGGACAGGGAACACTGAAGCTTTCTTT
CASRGTGNTEAFF
>TRBV12-3/TRBV12-4|NA|14|TRBJ2-5|TRBD1
TGTGCCAGCAGGATAACAGGGGGCGAAGAGACCCAGTACTTC
CASRITGGEETQYF
>TRBV11-2|NA|15|TRBJ2-7|NA
TGTGCCAGCAGCTTTTGGAGAGACTTCTCCTACGAGCAGTACTTC
CASSFWRDFSYEQYF
>TRBV9|NA|15|TRBJ2-5|TRBD2
TGTGCCAGCAGCCGAGGGGGACTAGCGCAAGAGACCCAGTACTTC
CASSRGGLAQETQYF
>TRBV4-1|NA|17|TRBJ2-7|TRBD2
TGCGCCAGCAGCCAAACGTTAGCGGGAGGGCCAGACTACGAGCAGTACTTC
CASSQTLAGGPDYEQYF
>TRBV29-1|few|13|TRBJ2-7|NA
TGCAGCGTTGTAGGGCAGGCTGGAGAGTCGCAGTACTTC
CSVVGQAGESQYF
>TRBV15|NA|14|TRBJ2-1|NA
TGTGCCACCAGCAGAGGAACAGGGTACGATGAGCAGTTCTTC
CATSRGTGYDEQFF
>TRBV9|NA|15|TRBJ2-1|NA
TGTGCCAGCAGCGCCGCCGGAATCGACTACAATGAGCAGTTCTTC
CASSAAGIDYNEQFF
>TRBV20-1|NA|12|TRBJ2-7|NA
TGCAGTGCTGAAGGACAGAACTACGAGCAGTACTTC
CSAEGQNYEQYF
>TRBV9|NA|15|TRBJ2-1|NA
TGTGCCAGCTCGAGAGACCCCAGCTCCTACAATGAGCAGTTCTTC
CASSRDPSSYNEQFF
>TRBV7-3|few|15|TRBJ2-1|TRBD2
TGTGCCAGCAGCCTGGGGATAGCGGGAGAGTTTGAGCAGTTCTTC
CASSLGIAGEFEQFF
>TRBV7-9|many|14|TRBJ2-5|TRBD2
TGTGCCAGCAGCCGAGCGGGAGGAGGAGAGACCCAGTACTTC
CASSRAGGGETQYF
>TRBV5-6|NA|15|TRBJ1-1|NA
TGTGCCAGCAGCCGGGGAAGACACATGAACACTGAAGCTTTCTTT
CASSRGRHMNTEAFF
>TRBV11-3|few|17|TRBJ2-7|NA
TGTGCCAGCAGCTCATCCACCCTGGGGGGACAGTCCCACGAGCAGTACTTC
CASSSSTLGGQSHEQYF
>TRBV5-1|NA|15|TRBJ2-3|NA
TGCGCCAGCAGCTTGGGTGGGATAGCATCAGATACGCAGTATTTT
CASSLGGIASDTQYF
>TRBV7-3|NA|14|TRBJ2-3|NA
TGTGCCAGCAGCTTAGCAGCGGGTCAAGATACGCAGTATTTT
CASSLAAGQDTQYF
>TRBV2|NA|16|TRBJ1-5|TRBD1
TGTGCCAGCAGTGGAGACCCGGGACAGTACAATCAGCCCCAGCATTTT
CASSGDPGQYNQPQHF
>TRBV9|NA|18|TRBJ2-3|NA
TGTGCCAGCAGCGTAGGTCCCCGGGGCTTCCCCGCGACGGATACGCAGTATTTT
CASSVGPRGFPATDTQYF
>TRBV20-1|NA|14|TRBJ2-3|TRBD2
TGCAGTGCTGTTACTAGCGGGAGGACAGATACGCAGTATTTT
CSAVTSGRTDTQYF
>TRBV28|NA|12|TRBJ1-2|NA
TGTGCCAGCAGTCAGGGGATGTATGGCTACACCTTC
CASSQGMYGYTF
>TRBV6-1|many|19|TRBJ2-2|TRBD1
TGTGCCAGCAGTTCATTAGATTCAACCGGGACAGGGCAAACCGGGGAGCTGTTTTTT
CASSSLDSTGTGQTGELFF
>TRBV30|NA|16|TRBJ1-5|NA
TGTGCCTGGAGTAGTACAAGAAGTTATAGCAATCAGCCCCAGCATTTT
CAWSSTRSYSNQPQHF
>TRBV4-3|NA|16|TRBJ2-2|TRBD1
TGCGCCAGCAGCCAAGAAACAGGGGCGAACACCGGGGAGCTGTTTTTT
CASSQETGANTGELFF
>TRBV15|few|14|TRBJ2-1|NA
TGTGCCACCAGCAGACTTAGCTCCTACAATGAGCAGTTCTTC
CATSRLSSYNEQFF
>TRBV28|many|12|TRBJ1-2|NA
TGTGCCAGCAGTACACAGGGAGATGGCTACACCTTC
CASSTQGDGYTF
>TRBV7-9|few|16|TRBJ1-4|NA
TGTGCCAGCAGCTTAGATGGTGGGTTCATAGGAGAAAAACTGTTTTTT
CASSLDGGFIGEKLFF
>TRBV27|few|15|TRBJ2-1|NA
TGTGCCAGCAGCGCCGCCCCCGGGGCCCAGGGTGAGCAGTTCTTC
CASSAAPGAQGEQFF
>TRBV6-1|many|15|TRBJ2-1|NA
TGTGCCAGCCTGCTTCTAGGCTCCTCCTACAATGAGCAGTTCTTC
CASLLLGSSYNEQFF